This entry lists 26 T cell receptor beta chains sequenced from one sample in a study of blood T cell repertoires in COVID-19. This table comes from immunoSEQ multiplex PCR, and its TCRdb copy is limited to in-frame clones, with some not included. Found here are more than 300,000 clones, roughly four fifths of them singletons; the top ten hold approximately 5.4%. Sequenced: PBMCs or T cells enriched from blood (not recorded which). The receptors originated from a woman in her forties or fifties who had recovered from COVID-19.

In its sample, this clone was seen a few times. The J gene is TRBJ2-1, the V gene TRBV7-6; TRBD2 matches at 10 bases. Germline CDR1 SGHVS, CDR2 FNYEAQ. The CDR3 totals 15 residues. Trimming took 3 bases from V and 8 from J; bases not matched to a gene: 7. CDR3 sequence reads: CASSFSSGSVYEQFF. CDR3 coding DNA: TGTGCCAGCAGCTTTTCTAGCGGGAGTGTTTATGAGCAGTTCTTC.

The chain uses TRBV11-2 and TRBJ2-7, with D hard to call. The CDR3 extends over 14 amino acids. V was clipped by 8 bases and J by 7 bases, with 21 bases between them. Germline V gene lookup returns CDR1 SGHAT and CDR2 FQNNGV. Here the CDR3 DNA reads TGTGCCAGCCGCTCCCCAAGGAGCAGCATGGAGCAGTACTTC. Translated, it gives CASRSPRSSMEQYF.

The chain joins TRBV4-3 to TRBJ1-1; D is uncertain. The V end was cut by 4 bases, the J end by 4 bases, with 16 bases between. The CDR3 is 15 amino acids. Per germline, CDR1 LGHNA and CDR2 YSLEER. CDR3 sequence reads: CASSRSGIPATEAFF. CDR3 bases: TGCGCCAGCAGCCGCTCGGGAATCCCTGCCACTGAAGCTTTCTTT.

The rearrangement links TRBV5-6 to TRBJ1-6; 8 bases map to TRBD1. The length of the CDR3 is 16 residues. From germline, CDR1 is SGHDT and CDR2 YYEEEE. With 4 bases clipped from V and 6 bases from J, the junction kept 9 bases outside the gene matches. CDR3 nucleotides: TGTGCCAGCAGCCACCGGACAGGGAAGAGTAATTCACCCCTCCACTTT. The encoded protein is CASSHRTGKSNSPLHF.

The J gene is TRBJ2-6, the V gene TRBV19; 7 bases match TRBD1. The germline V gene has CDR1 LNHDA and CDR2 SQIVND (reference sequence). With V trimmed by 8 bases and J by 4 bases, 8 bases remained unmatched. CDR3 size: 15 residues. CDR3 residues: CASQDRAAGANVLTF. The CDR3, as DNA: TGTGCCAGTCAAGACAGGGCTGCCGGGGCCAACGTCCTGACTTTC.

This clone was detected only a few times. V is TRBV10-1 and J is TRBJ1-3; D remains unclear. This CDR3 comprises 16 residues. The germline V gene has CDR1 WNHNN and CDR2 SYGVQD (reference sequence). The V end was cut by 2 bases, the J end by 1 base, with 12 bases between. The CDR3 sequence: CASSEELGSSGNTIYF. The CDR3 bases are TGCGCCAGCAGTGAGGAGCTCGGGTCGTCTGGAAACACCATATATTTT.

The chain has TRBV30 and TRBJ1-2; possible D gene TRBD1, 6 bases. V was shortened by 4 bases and J by 4 bases, with 13 bases between the two germline ends. The CDR3 is 13 amino acids. Per the germline V gene, CDR1 is GTSNPN and CDR2 is SVGIG (reference sequence). The CDR3 spells CAWKGGGGYGYTF. CDR3 sequence (DNA): TGTGCCTGGAAGGGGGGGGGTGGCTATGGCTACACCTTC.

The rearrangement joins TRBV4-2 to TRBJ2-7; D uncertain. The CDR3 is 12 residues long. The germline V and J ends were trimmed by 1 base and 7 bases, with 8 bases remaining between them. Germline V CDR1 and CDR2: LGHNA, YNFKEQ. The CDR3 loop reads CASSQVGVEQYF. CDR3 nucleotide sequence: TGTGCCAGCAGCCAAGTCGGTGTGGAGCAGTACTTC.

The gene calls are TRBV30 and TRBJ2-3; 7 bases agree with TRBD2. Trimming cost V 8 bases and J 4 bases; bases outside gene matches: 12. Germline V lookup: CDR1 GTSNPN, CDR2 SVGIG (reference sequence). The CDR3 has 14 amino acids. The CDR3 bases are TGTGCCGGGAAACTAGCGTCAGATGCAGATACGCAGTATTTT. Protein sequence: CAGKLASDADTQYF.

The J gene is TRBJ2-2, the V gene TRBV25-1; D is possibly TRBD1 (6 bases). The V end lost 4 bases, the J end lost 7 bases, and 13 bases lay between the germline ends. Germline loops: CDR1 MGHDK, CDR2 SYGVNS. The CDR3 covers 14 residues. CDR3 in amino acids: CASSGTGPVGELFF. The DNA of the CDR3 is TGTGCCAGCAGTGGAACAGGGCCAGTCGGGGAGCTGTTTTTT.

The chain is built from TRBV7-9 and TRBJ1-5; TRBD1 is a possible D gene (5 bases). CDR1 SEHNR and CDR2 FQNEAQ come from the germline V gene (reference sequence). The length of the CDR3 is 16 residues. The V and J ends lost 1 base and 1 base respectively, with 11 bases between them. This chain's CDR3 is CASSLGRGSSNQPQHF. DNA for the CDR3: TGTGCCAGCAGCTTAGGAAGGGGATCGAGCAATCAGCCCCAGCATTTT.

The chain employs TRBV10-1 and TRBJ2-5; 11 bases align to TRBD2. The CDR3 length is 15 residues. Per germline, CDR1 WNHNN and CDR2 SYGVQD (reference sequence). V lost 3 bases, J lost 5 bases, and 5 bases stayed unmatched. CDR3 region: CASSDASGGLETQYF. CDR3 in DNA: TGCGCCAGCAGTGATGCTAGCGGGGGGTTGGAGACCCAGTACTTC.

This chain joins TRBV14 and TRBJ1-2, with 7 bases matching TRBD1. The CDR3 sequence is 13 residues long. The V and J ends lost 6 bases and 5 bases, in that order; junction bases with no gene match: 6. Germline V CDR1 and CDR2: SGHDN, FVKESK. The CDR3 coding sequence is TGTGCCAGCAGGGTAACAGGGGTGTATGGCTACACCTTC. This sequence encodes CASRVTGVYGYTF. Drawing the rest from reference TRBV14 and TRBJ1-2, the complete variable domain is EAGVTQFPSHSVIEKGQTVTLRCDPISGHDNLYWYRRVMGKEIKFLLHFVKESKQDESGMPNNRFLAERTGGTYSTLKVQPAELEDSGVYFCASRVTGVYGYTFGSGTRLTVV.

V is TRBV9 and J is TRBJ1-5, with a weak D call TRBD1 (5 bases). Germline V gene sequence: CDR1 SGDLS, CDR2 YYNGEE. The CDR3 is made up of 15 amino acids. V lost 0 bases, J lost 7 bases, and 14 bases lay in between. The CDR3 DNA is TGTGCCAGCAGCGTAGAGGGGACGGGGGTCCAGCCCCAGCATTTT. This translates into CASSVEGTGVQPQHF.

This chain joins TRBV6-5 and TRBJ1-2; possibly TRBD1 for D (5 bases). Germline V gives CDR1 MNHEY, CDR2 SVGAGI. V gave up 4 bases and J gave up 0 bases, with 9 bases separating them. This CDR3 region has 14 residues. CDR3 bases: TGTGCCAGCAGTTTTAGACAGCCTAACTATGGCTACACCTTC. Amino acid sequence: CASSFRQPNYGYTF.

The chain is built from TRBV6-2 or TRBV6-3 and TRBJ1-2; TRBD1 might be the D (5 bases). The V gene's germline CDR1 is MNHEY and CDR2 SVGEGT. The CDR3 totals 15 residues. With 4 bases removed from V and 3 bases from J, the gap between germline ends came to 15 bases. CDR3 in DNA: TGTGCCAGCAGTTCCCCCGGCAGGGCGGACTATGGCTACACCTTC. Protein sequence: CASSSPGRADYGYTF.

The chain combines TRBV30 with TRBJ2-7; 10 bases fit TRBD1. The ends lost 0 bases at V and 7 bases at J; junction bases unmatched: 9. This CDR3 is built from 15 residues. Per the germline V gene, CDR1 is GTSNPN and CDR2 is SVGIG (reference sequence). The CDR3 DNA sequence: TGTGCCTGGAGTGTACTGGGGACAGGGGCGAGGGAGCAGTACTTC. Residues: CAWSVLGTGAREQYF.

The chain couples TRBV19 to TRBJ1-4; perhaps TRBD1 as D (5 bases). With 5 bases removed from V and 7 bases from J, the gap between germline ends came to 17 bases. Germline V gene data show CDR1 as LNHDA and CDR2 as SQIVND (reference sequence). The CDR3 consists of 15 residues. The CDR3 DNA follows: TGTGCCAGTAGTCGTATGGGGCACGACTCTGAAAAACTGTTTTTT. Translated, it gives CASSRMGHDSEKLFF.

This chain connects TRBV19 to TRBJ1-2; D ambiguous. The CDR3 consists of 14 residues. With 3 bases removed from V and 0 bases from J, the gap between germline ends came to 8 bases. Germline CDR1 is LNHDA and CDR2 is SQIVND (reference sequence). In DNA, the CDR3 is TGTGCCAGTAGTATGGGCATCGCTAACTATGGCTACACCTTC. Translating gives CASSMGIANYGYTF.

This clone was recorded once. The gene calls are TRBV19 and TRBJ1-2; a possible D gene is TRBD1 (5 bases). The CDR3 loop spans 14 amino acids. Trimming cost V 3 bases and J 5 bases, with 13 bases left between them. Germline assignment: CDR1 LNHDA and CDR2 SQIVND (reference sequence). CDR3 nucleotide sequence: TGTGCCAGTAGTATTGGCAGGGATTTTTATGGCTACACCTTC. Translated, it gives CASSIGRDFYGYTF.

The chain links TRBV5-4 to TRBJ2-3, with TRBD1 as a possible D gene (6 bases). The CDR3 spans 15 residues. The germline V and J ends were trimmed by 4 bases and 0 bases, with 12 bases remaining between them. Germline CDR1 SGHNT, CDR2 YYREEE (reference sequence). CDR3 sequence: CASSPQGFSTDTQYF. The CDR3 DNA follows: TGTGCCAGCAGCCCACAGGGTTTTAGCACAGATACGCAGTATTTT.

The J gene is TRBJ2-7, the V gene TRBV10-3; D not certain. Germline values: CDR1 ENHRY, CDR2 SYGVKD. Trimming took off 3 bases at V and 1 base at J, with 7 bases between the two ends. The length of the CDR3 is 13 residues. CDR3 sequence: CAISDDKSYEQYF. The CDR3 DNA reads TGTGCCATCAGTGATGACAAGTCCTACGAGCAGTACTTC.

The V gene is TRBV3-1 (or the pseudogene TRBV3-2), the J gene TRBJ1-4; D is possibly TRBD1 (5 bases). The V gene lost 4 bases and the J gene lost 14 bases, with 23 bases spanning the gap. The CDR3 runs to 15 residues. Germline CDR1 LGHDT, CDR2 YNNKEL (reference sequence). Here the CDR3 reads CASSLPPGQGGSLFF. The CDR3 bases are TGTGCCAGCAGCCTCCCCCCCGGGCAGGGTGGCTCGCTGTTTTTT.

The V gene is TRBV18, the J gene TRBJ2-7; TRBD2 matches 14 bases. The length of the CDR3 is 15 residues. The germline gives CDR1 KGHSH, CDR2 LQKENI. J gave up 7 bases and V 5 bases, and 7 bases lay outside the gene matches. The CDR3 here is CASSRTSGGPKEQYF. The CDR3 nucleotides are TGTGCCAGCTCAAGGACTAGCGGGGGGCCCAAGGAGCAGTACTTC.

V and J are TRBV5-4 and TRBJ1-2; D is unresolved. The ends were cut back, 0 bases at V and 6 bases at J, with 30 bases in the middle. Germline CDR1 reads SGHNT; CDR2 reads YYREEE (reference sequence). The CDR3 spans 20 residues. CDR3 nucleotide sequence: TGTGCCAGCAGCTTGGCTTTTAGTGCTTTTGGCACCAAAGCGGTTCATGGCTACACCTTC. Translating it yields CASSLAFSAFGTKAVHGYTF.

This clone was observed a handful of times. The J gene is TRBJ2-3, the V gene TRBV3-1 (or the pseudogene TRBV3-2); a possible D gene is TRBD2 (7 bases). In germline, CDR1 is LGHDT, CDR2 YNNKEL (reference sequence). This CDR3 spans 18 amino acids. V was trimmed by 0 bases and J by 0 bases, leaving 16 bases between them. DNA for the CDR3: TGTGCCAGCAGCCAAGATGATGGCGGGGGCGCTAGCACAGATACGCAGTATTTT. Protein sequence: CASSQDDGGGASTDTQYF.